The rows below give T cell receptor beta chains drawn from one sample of a study of T-cell memory formation after mild COVID-19. TCRdb passed the 5' RACE reads through MiXCR, listing each CDR3 protein once. The data hold 400,000 to 500,000 distinct CDR3 sequences, with roughly 18% observed a single time. The specimen sequenced was PBMCs or a T cell subset sorted from them (not recorded which). These receptor sequences come from a man between 18 and 35 years old who had mild COVID-19 (a few samples of this study predate the infection). Cell type and time point are not known. CDR3s include the opening cysteine and the closing phenylalanine or tryptophan. A D gene is named only where the DNA matches it firmly. Size tells how often a clone was seen (once, few, many) or the class of an expanded clone, and some rows leave it out.

d_gene	v_gene	j_gene	abundance	CDR3aa	CDR3nt
.	TRBV10-3	TRBJ1-1	few	CATSRPAVTEAFF	TGTGCCACCTCGCGCCCGGCGGTCACTGAAGCTTTCTTT
.	TRBV24-1	TRBJ2-2	.	CASDLQGRPEAGELFF	TGTGCCAGTGATTTGCAAGGTCGGCCTGAAGCCGGGGAGCTGTTTTTT
.	TRBV20-1	TRBJ2-5	.	CSARAAALQETQYF	TGCAGTGCTAGAGCAGCGGCCCTACAAGAGACCCAGTACTTC
.	TRBV14	TRBJ1-2	few	CASSPRMRDGYTF	TGTGCCAGCAGCCCTCGGATGCGAGATGGCTACACCTTC
.	TRBV12-3/TRBV12-4	TRBJ1-6	.	CASSSADNSPLHF	TGTGCCAGCAGTTCCGCGGATAATTCACCCCTCCACTTT
.	TRBV29-1	TRBJ2-3	.	CSVAPWTDTDTQYF	TGCAGCGTAGCGCCCTGGACGGACACAGATACGCAGTATTTT
.	TRBV7-3	TRBJ1-6	few	CASSLVYNSPLHF	TGTGCCAGCAGCTTGGTTTATAATTCACCCCTCCACTTT
TRBD1	TRBV28	TRBJ1-2	.	CASRKGQGAVYGYTF	TGTGCCAGCAGGAAGGGGCAGGGGGCGGTATATGGCTACACCTTC
.	TRBV5-4	TRBJ2-4	few	CASSSDGAKNIQYF	TGTGCCAGCAGCTCCGACGGAGCCAAAAACATTCAGTACTTC
.	TRBV29-1	TRBJ2-5	.	CSVIPRGVGETQYF	TGCAGCGTGATCCCGAGGGGTGTAGGAGAGACCCAGTACTTC
.	TRBV29-1	TRBJ2-7	few	CSSGTGGEQYF	TGCAGCTCTGGAACAGGAGGCGAGCAGTACTTC
.	TRBV7-2	TRBJ1-6	once	CASSLAGKSNSPLHF	TGTGCCAGCAGCTTAGCAGGGAAGTCAAATTCACCCCTCCACTTT
.	TRBV4-3	TRBJ2-6	.	CASSQLTTTGANVLTF	TGCGCCAGCAGCCAACTAACGACGACCGGGGCCAACGTCCTGACTTTC
TRBD1	TRBV7-2	TRBJ1-1	few	CASSSRTGEAFF	TGTGCCAGCAGCTCACGGACAGGGGAAGCTTTCTTT
.	TRBV3-1	TRBJ1-4	few	CASSQEDGRRNEKLFF	TGTGCCAGCAGCCAAGAAGATGGCAGGAGAAATGAAAAACTGTTTTTT
TRBD1	TRBV29-1	TRBJ2-7	few	CSVGRDRSYEQYF	TGCAGCGTTGGTAGGGACAGGTCCTACGAGCAGTACTTC
TRBD1	TRBV4-1	TRBJ1-2	.	CASSRTGGAGYGYTF	TGCGCCAGCAGCCGGACAGGGGGCGCAGGCTATGGCTACACCTTC
.	TRBV19	TRBJ2-4	few	CASSIDPGVQNIQYF	TGTGCCAGTAGTATAGACCCAGGGGTCCAAAACATTCAGTACTTC
TRBD1	TRBV6-5	TRBJ1-2	few	CASSRRQGVGYGYTF	TGTGCCAGCAGTCGCCGACAGGGAGTCGGCTATGGCTACACCTTC
TRBD1	TRBV5-1	TRBJ2-7	.	CASSQGTGYSYEQYF	TGCGCCAGCAGCCAGGGGACAGGGTACTCCTACGAGCAGTACTTC
.	TRBV5-1	TRBJ1-1	many	CASSLVANTEAFF	TGTGCCAGCAGTCTCGTGGCGAACACTGAAGCTTTCTTT
.	TRBV12-3/TRBV12-4	TRBJ2-3	many	CASSGRGRADDTDTQYF	TGTGCCAGCAGTGGGCGGGGGCGAGCGGATGATACAGATACGCAGTATTTT
.	TRBV7-9	TRBJ2-7	few	CASSPTGRGPYEQYF	TGTGCCAGCAGCCCTACGGGCCGGGGGCCCTACGAGCAGTACTTC
.	TRBV29-1	TRBJ1-2	.	CSAGVAGGYTF	TGCAGCGCGGGCGTCGCGGGTGGCTACACCTTC
TRBD2	TRBV5-1	TRBJ2-5	.	CASSSLAGGPYQETQYF	TGCGCCAGCAGCTCATTAGCGGGGGGGCCGTACCAAGAGACCCAGTACTTC
.	TRBV7-2	TRBJ2-5	.	CASSLEPAETQYF	TGTGCCAGCAGCTTAGAGCCCGCGGAGACCCAGTACTTC
.	TRBV5-1	TRBJ1-4	.	CASSELGLGDNEKLFF	TGCGCCAGCAGCGAGCTTGGCTTGGGGGATAATGAAAAACTGTTTTTT
.	TRBV29-1	TRBJ2-2	.	CSVPMEAGELFF	TGCAGCGTGCCCATGGAGGCCGGGGAGCTGTTTTTT
.	TRBV4-1	TRBJ2-7	few	CASSQLPQERSYEQYF	TGCGCCAGCAGCCAGTTACCTCAGGAGCGTTCGTACGAGCAGTACTTC
.	TRBV27	TRBJ2-3	.	CASSPRPGEATDTQYF	TGTGCCAGCAGTCCCCGCCCGGGCGAGGCGACAGATACGCAGTATTTT
TRBD1	TRBV6-2/TRBV6-3	TRBJ2-7	few	CASSYPGQGAWEQYF	TGTGCCAGCAGTTATCCGGGACAGGGGGCTTGGGAGCAGTACTTC
.	TRBV5-1	TRBJ1-1	few	CASSFGQADEAFF	TGCGCCAGCAGCTTTGGGCAGGCCGATGAAGCTTTCTTT
.	TRBV5-1	TRBJ1-1	few	CASSWTDTGITEAFF	TGCGCCAGCAGCTGGACCGACACGGGAATCACTGAAGCTTTCTTT
.	TRBV7-3	TRBJ2-2	.	CASRPDIGTGELFF	TGTGCCAGCAGGCCGGACATCGGCACCGGGGAGCTGTTTTTT
TRBD2	TRBV7-2	TRBJ2-5	few	CASSMSGGWETQYF	TGTGCCAGCAGCATGAGCGGGGGCTGGGAGACCCAGTACTTC
.	TRBV4-3	TRBJ1-1	few	CASSQVHVAEAFF	TGCGCCAGCAGCCAAGTACACGTTGCTGAAGCTTTCTTT
TRBD2	TRBV5-4	TRBJ2-2	.	CASSTGGASTGELFF	TGTGCCAGCAGCACCGGGGGGGCCAGTACCGGGGAGCTGTTTTTT
.	TRBV5-1	TRBJ2-3	.	CASSLGGQTDTQYF	TGCGCCAGCAGCTTGGGTGGGCAGACAGATACGCAGTATTTT
TRBD2	TRBV29-1	TRBJ2-1	few	CSGILGTSGIYEQFF	TGCAGCGGGATACTCGGGACTAGCGGGATATATGAGCAGTTCTTC
.	TRBV5-1	TRBJ1-6	many	CASSLEGNSPLHF	TGCGCCAGCAGCTTGGAAGGAAATTCACCCCTCCACTTT
TRBD2	TRBV11-3	TRBJ2-1	.	CASSTRLAGEDEQFF	TGTGCCAGCAGCACGAGACTAGCGGGGGAAGATGAGCAGTTCTTC
TRBD2	TRBV6-2/TRBV6-3	TRBJ2-2	few	CASSLGLAGGNTGELFF	TGTGCCAGCAGTCTGGGACTAGCGGGGGGCAACACCGGGGAGCTGTTTTTT
.	TRBV10-3	TRBJ2-7	.	CATSQGDPEYEQYF	TGTGCCACCAGCCAAGGGGACCCGGAGTACGAGCAGTACTTC
TRBD1	TRBV18	TRBJ1-3	few	CASSPPGTGAPGNTIYF	TGTGCCAGCTCACCACCCGGGACAGGGGCTCCTGGAAACACCATATATTTT
.	TRBV5-1	TRBJ1-3	.	CASSLSGPDSGNTIYF	TGCGCCAGCAGCTTATCCGGTCCGGACTCTGGAAACACCATATATTTT
.	TRBV7-2	TRBJ1-2	.	CASSLSVVGAYGYTF	TGTGCCAGCAGCTTATCCGTAGTGGGAGCCTATGGCTACACCTTC
.	TRBV5-8	TRBJ2-1	.	CASSPDGDRQFF	TGTGCCAGCAGCCCGGACGGGGATAGGCAGTTCTTC
.	TRBV27	TRBJ1-4	few	CASSYYRRGNEKLFF	TGTGCCAGCAGCTACTACAGGAGGGGGAATGAAAAACTGTTTTTT
.	TRBV4-2	TRBJ2-3	.	CASSHSGGFTDTQYF	TGTGCCAGCAGCCACTCCGGGGGATTCACAGATACGCAGTATTTT
.	TRBV5-4	TRBJ2-5	.	CASSLATDQETQYF	TGTGCCAGCAGCTTGGCCACGGACCAAGAGACCCAGTACTTC
.	TRBV12-3/TRBV12-4	TRBJ2-5	many	CASSFRGPSQETQYF	TGTGCCAGCAGTTTCCGCGGACCCTCCCAAGAGACCCAGTACTTC
TRBD1	TRBV20-1	TRBJ2-4	.	CSAKSGTAIQYF	TGCAGTGCTAAGTCCGGGACAGCCATTCAGTACTTC
.	TRBV7-3	TRBJ2-1	few	CASSLDGGPLREQFF	TGTGCCAGCAGCTTGGATGGGGGCCCGCTGAGGGAGCAGTTCTTC
TRBD2	TRBV6-2/TRBV6-3	TRBJ2-3	many	CASSYKRGNPWYF	TGTGCCAGCAGTTATAAGCGGGGGAATCCGTGGTATTTT
TRBD2	TRBV7-8	TRBJ2-5	few	CASSLLGLAGPQETQYF	TGTGCCAGCAGCTTACTCGGACTAGCGGGACCTCAAGAGACCCAGTACTTC